This note documents a single T cell receptor beta chain sequence. One entry per CDR3 protein results from TCRdb running MiXCR on the reads. Here the sample spans hundreds of thousands of distinct CDR3 sequences, 20% to 25% being singletons. This specimen comes from a study of T cell repertoires in cytomegalovirus infection. Study-level background: Both CMV infection and a matching HLA type were indicated by public TCR beta signatures.

This TCR was recovered from a human donor in good health (CMV status not recorded). Some clones in this sample may be carry-over from other donors' samples. Sequencing was performed on CD8+ T cells from PBMCs.

The chain's CDR3 is CASSRIRDTDTQYF. DNA for the CDR3: TGTGCCAGCAGCAGAATCCGGGACACAGATACGCAGTATTTT. This rearrangement joins TRBV6-2 or TRBV6-3 to TRBJ2-3; weak D call: TRBD2 (5 bases). There are 14 residues in the CDR3. Trimming pared 6 bases from V and 2 bases from J, leaving 12 bases between. The V gene's germline CDR1 is MNHEY and CDR2 SVGEGT.